A single sample is the source of the 15 T cell receptor beta chains below, sequenced in a study of regulatory T cells in long-lasting Graves disease. Time point noted: newly diagnosed GD, antithyroid drugs for less than 3 months. The TCR library was made from RNA extracted from PBMCs. Library construction for TCR beta used iRepertoire HTBI primers and Arm-PCR of CDR3 regions. TCRdb passed the multiplex PCR reads through MiXCR, listing each CDR3 protein once. The sample contains roughly 420,000 distinct CDR3 sequences, 16% of which appear only once. These records were also assigned to another study, of T cells in Graves' hyperthyroidism and ophthalmopathy.

The starting material was peripheral blood mononuclear cells (PBMCs), obtained at new diagnosis, from a patient treated with antithyroid drugs. These receptors came from a woman under 40 with Graves disease.

Note on this clonotype: Germline and junction disagree at one end, which may indicate a read error. This sequence joins TRBV19 and TRBJ2-1; D uncertain. CDR1 and CDR2 (germline): LNHDA, SQIVND (reference sequence). This CDR3 comprises 11 residues. CDR3 sequence: CASSTHWAIAF. The CDR3, as DNA: TGTGCCAGTAGTACCCACTGGGCTATCGCCTTC.

This clonotype was counted a few times. The chain couples TRBV7-9 to TRBJ2-6; 12 nucleotides align to TRBD2. The V and J ends lost 5 bases and 0 bases, in that order; junction bases with no gene match: 14. CDR3 length: 21 residues. Germline assignment: CDR1 SEHNR and CDR2 FQNEAQ (reference sequence). The CDR3 loop is CASSPPVGTSGLASGANVLTF. The CDR3 DNA reads as TGTGCCAGCAGCCCTCCGGTGGGGACTAGCGGGCTAGCCTCTGGGGCCAACGTCCTGACTTTC.

This clonotype was observed a handful of times. One junction end does not reproduce the germline sequence, and a read error may be involved. The chain carries TRBV14 and TRBJ2-7, with D hard to call. In germline, CDR1 is SGHDN, CDR2 FVKESK. This CDR3 has 13 amino acids. CDR3 in amino acids: CASRQSPGSEQYF. DNA of the CDR3: TGTGCCAGCCGCCAAAGCCCCGGTTCGGAGCAGTACTTC.

This clonotype was observed many times. The chain employs TRBV10-3 and TRBJ2-7; no clear D. The V gene's germline CDR1 is ENHRY and CDR2 SYGVKD. CDR3 length: 12 residues. V was pared by 4 bases and J by 6 bases, with 10 bases between. For the CDR3, the DNA is TGTGCCATCAGTGTATCCGGCAGCGAGCAGTACTTC. Amino acid sequence: CAISVSGSEQYF.

Ten or more counts support this clonotype. The J gene is TRBJ1-1, the V gene TRBV28, with D hard to call. The CDR3 totals 12 residues. The germline V and J ends were trimmed by 4 bases and 4 bases, with 7 bases remaining between them. Germline lookup yields CDR1 MDHEN and CDR2 SYDVKM. The CDR3 bases are TGTGCCAGCAGTTGGACTACCACTGAAGCTTTCTTT. Amino acids: CASSWTTTEAFF.

The chain links TRBV4-3 to TRBJ2-7; D perhaps matches TRBD2 (5 bases). The CDR3 is made up of 16 amino acids. Germline CDR1 and CDR2: LGHNA and YSLEER. Deletions cut 1 base from V and 2 bases from J, with 15 bases between. The CDR3 region is CASSQVLAGETYEQYF. The CDR3 DNA reads as TGCGCCAGCAGCCAAGTTCTGGCGGGCGAGACCTACGAGCAGTACTTC.

This clonotype was counted a few times. The chain uses TRBV18 and TRBJ2-2; D is uncertain. Germline assignment: CDR1 KGHSH and CDR2 LQKENI. The CDR3 contains 16 residues. With 2 bases removed from V and 3 bases from J, the gap between germline ends came to 13 bases. The CDR3 region is CASSPAGKGYTGELFF. In DNA, the CDR3 is TGTGCCAGCTCACCAGCTGGGAAGGGCTACACCGGGGAGCTGTTTTTT.

This clonotype was recorded at least ten times. The chain joins TRBV28 to TRBJ1-4, with D unclear. This CDR3 comprises 12 residues. Germline V gives CDR1 MDHEN, CDR2 SYDVKM. V lost 3 bases, J lost 10 bases, and 9 bases lay in between. The CDR3 region has the DNA TGTGCCAGCAGTTTGTGGGAACGAAAACTGTTTTTT. Encoded protein: CASSLWERKLFF.

In this sample, this clonotype turned up once. In this CDR3 the conserved last residue, phenylalanine or tryptophan, is missing, so a read error is likely. The CDR3 DNA reads TGTGCCACCAAAAGTTGCGGCTTTTCCTGCTACGAGCAGTACTCC. Translating gives CATKSCGFSCYEQYS. The gene calls are TRBV6-2 or TRBV6-3 and TRBJ2-7; D unresolved. Germline assignment: CDR1 MNHEY and CDR2 SVGEGT. The CDR3 consists of 15 residues. V dropped 10 bases and J dropped 3 bases, with 22 bases sitting between them.

This clonotype occurred many times. The rearrangement links TRBV5-5 to TRBJ1-1, with D perhaps TRBD1 (6 bases). Germline V gene lookup returns CDR1 SGHKS and CDR2 YYEKEE (reference sequence). The CDR3 spans 15 residues. Trimming took 3 bases from V and 4 from J, leaving 16 bases between them. The CDR3 is CASSSSPGVTTEAFF. DNA of the CDR3: TGTGCCAGCAGCTCTTCCCCAGGGGTTACCACTGAAGCTTTCTTT.

Worth noting for this clonotype: Since a far larger clone is one base different, this is likely a read error. This chain joins TRBV6-2 or TRBV6-3 and TRBJ2-5; D is uncertain. The germline gives CDR1 MNHEY, CDR2 SVGEGT. V was clipped by 8 bases and J by 5 bases, with 15 bases between them. The length of the CDR3 is 13 residues. CDR3 sequence reads: CASGETSLETQYF. The CDR3 DNA sequence: TGTGCCAGCGGTGAGACATCGTTGGAGACCCAGTACTTC.

This clonotype occurred a few times. The chain uses TRBV7-9 and TRBJ1-1; D is unclear. The CDR3 spans 13 residues. CDR1 is SEHNR, CDR2 FQNEAQ, per germline (reference sequence). Trimming cost V 6 bases and J 1 base, with 9 bases left between them. The CDR3 reads CASSRVPNTEAFF. The CDR3 region has the DNA TGTGCCAGCAGTAGAGTTCCGAACACTGAAGCTTTCTTT.

The chain joins TRBV18 to TRBJ2-7, with TRBD1 as a possible D gene (5 bases). This CDR3 is 13 amino acids long. V was pared by 2 bases and J by 3 bases, with 8 bases between. Germline V gene data show CDR1 as KGHSH and CDR2 as LQKENI. In DNA form, the CDR3 reads TGTGCCAGCTCACCAATCGACAGCTACGAGCAGTACTTC. This translates into CASSPIDSYEQYF.

This clonotype was counted many times. The V gene is TRBV28, the J gene TRBJ2-3, with 7 bases lining up with TRBD2. From germline, CDR1 is MDHEN and CDR2 SYDVKM. The CDR3 covers 18 residues. Unmatched junction bases numbered 14, after V lost 4 bases and J lost 1 base. In DNA, the CDR3 is TGTGCCAGCAGTTACGCTTCCTTCCGGGGGGACCGCACAGATACGCAGTATTTT. Its translation is CASSYASFRGDRTDTQYF.

This clonotype was observed many times. V is TRBV12-3 or TRBV12-4 and J is TRBJ2-2; no definite D call. The V and J ends lost 5 bases and 0 bases respectively, with 19 bases between them. The CDR3 spans 18 residues. The CDR3 coding sequence is TGTGCCAGCAGTAGTTTCGGCAGCAAAAGACCGAACACCGGGGAGCTGTTTTTT. Protein: CASSSFGSKRPNTGELFF.